This TCR beta chain was sequenced for a study of breast tumors, draining lymph nodes, adjacent tissues. Germline lookup yields CDR1 MNHEY and CDR2 SVGAGI. The ends were cut back, 6 bases at V and 4 bases at J, with 12 bases in the middle. This CDR3 is built from 13 residues. The lymph nodes were axillary draining lymph nodes from breast cancer patients. This clonotype was counted many times. TCRdb passed the multiplex PCR reads through MiXCR, listing each CDR3 protein once. The table has some 230,000 distinct CDR3 sequences, less than 40% seen once; the top ten hold 3.6%. The sample was axillary lymph node tissue. This receptor was identified in a female donor with breast cancer. Some clones in this sample may be carry-over from other donors' samples. The chain joins TRBV6-5 to TRBJ1-2; maybe TRBD1 (5 bases). The CDR3 bases are TGTGCCAGCAGATCCGACAGCAGCTATGGCTACACCTTC. Protein: CASRSDSSYGYTF.